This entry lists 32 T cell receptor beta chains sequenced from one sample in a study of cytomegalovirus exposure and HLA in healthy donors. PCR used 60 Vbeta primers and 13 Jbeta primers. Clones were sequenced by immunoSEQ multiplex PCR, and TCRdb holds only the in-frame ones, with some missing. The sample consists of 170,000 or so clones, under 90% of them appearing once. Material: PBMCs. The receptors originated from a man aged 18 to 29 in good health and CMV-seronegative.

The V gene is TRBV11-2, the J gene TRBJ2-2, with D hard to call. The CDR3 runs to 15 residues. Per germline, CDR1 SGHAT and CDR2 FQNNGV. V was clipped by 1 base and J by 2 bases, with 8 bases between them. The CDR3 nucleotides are TGTGCCAGCAGCTTAGCCCTACGCAACACCGGGGAGCTGTTTTTT. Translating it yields CASSLALRNTGELFF.

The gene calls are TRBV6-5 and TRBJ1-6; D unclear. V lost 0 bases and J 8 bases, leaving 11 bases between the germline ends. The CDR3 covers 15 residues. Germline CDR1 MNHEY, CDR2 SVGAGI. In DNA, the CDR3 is TGTGCCAGCAGTTACTCGGGCAATCGAGATTCACCCCTCCACTTT. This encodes CASSYSGNRDSPLHF.

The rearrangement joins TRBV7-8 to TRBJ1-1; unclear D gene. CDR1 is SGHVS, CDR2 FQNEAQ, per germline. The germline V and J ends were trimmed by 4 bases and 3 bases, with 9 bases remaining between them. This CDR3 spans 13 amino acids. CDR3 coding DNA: TGTGCCAGCAGCTCGGACTTGGACACTGAAGCTTTCTTT. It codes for CASSSDLDTEAFF.

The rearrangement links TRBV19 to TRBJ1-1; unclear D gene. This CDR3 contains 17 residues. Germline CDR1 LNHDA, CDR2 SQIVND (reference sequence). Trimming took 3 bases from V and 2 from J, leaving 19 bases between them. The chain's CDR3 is CASSIFHATGSNTEAFF. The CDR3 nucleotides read TGTGCCAGTAGTATTTTTCACGCGACGGGTAGCAACACTGAAGCTTTCTTT. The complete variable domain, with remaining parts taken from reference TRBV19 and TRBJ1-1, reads DGGITQSPKYLFRKEGQNVTLSCEQNLNHDAMYWYRQDPGQGLRLIYYSQIVNDFQKGDIAEGYSVSREKKESFPLTVTSAQKNPTAFYLCASSIFHATGSNTEAFFGQGTRLTVV.

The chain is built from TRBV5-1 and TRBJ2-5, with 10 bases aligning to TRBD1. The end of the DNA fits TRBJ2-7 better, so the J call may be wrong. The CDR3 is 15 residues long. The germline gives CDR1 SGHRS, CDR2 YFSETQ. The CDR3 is CASSGTGADNYEQYF. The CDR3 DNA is TGCGCCAGCAGCGGGACAGGGGCCGATAACTACGAGCAGTACTTC.

The CDR3 sequence: CASSVDLAGLSSYNEQFF. CDR3 DNA sequence: TGTGCCAGCAGCGTGGATCTAGCGGGATTAAGCTCCTACAATGAGCAGTTCTTC. The rearrangement uses TRBV9 and TRBJ2-1; 9 bases map to TRBD2. CDR1 is SGDLS and CDR2 is YYNGEE in the germline V gene. The CDR3 loop spans 18 amino acids. Unmatched junction bases numbered 9, after V lost 2 bases and J lost 0 bases. The full variable domain, with the rest looked up from reference TRBV9 and TRBJ2-1, is DSGVTQTPKHLITATGQRVTLRCSPRSGDLSVYWYQQSLDQGLQFLIQYYNGEERAKGNILERFSAQQFPDLHSELNLSSLELGDSALYFCASSVDLAGLSSYNEQFFGPGTRLTVL.

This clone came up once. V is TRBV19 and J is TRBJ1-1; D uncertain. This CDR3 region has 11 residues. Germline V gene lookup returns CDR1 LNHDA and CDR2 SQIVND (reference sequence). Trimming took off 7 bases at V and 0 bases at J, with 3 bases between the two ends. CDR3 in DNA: TGTGCCAGTAATATGAACACTGAAGCTTTCTTT. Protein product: CASNMNTEAFF.

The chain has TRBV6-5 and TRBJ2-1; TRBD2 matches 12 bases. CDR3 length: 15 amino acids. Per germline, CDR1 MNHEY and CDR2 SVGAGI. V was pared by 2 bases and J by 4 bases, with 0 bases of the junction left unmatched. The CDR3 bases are TGTGCCAGCAGTTACGGACTAGCGGGGTACAATGAGCAGTTCTTC. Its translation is CASSYGLAGYNEQFF.

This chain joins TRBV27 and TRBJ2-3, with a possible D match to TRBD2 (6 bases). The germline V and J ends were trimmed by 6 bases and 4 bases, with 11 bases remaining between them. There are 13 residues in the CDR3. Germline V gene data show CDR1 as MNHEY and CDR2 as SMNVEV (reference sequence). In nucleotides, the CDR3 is TGTGCCAGCAGGCGCAGACTAGCAGATACGCAGTATTTT. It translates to CASRRRLADTQYF.

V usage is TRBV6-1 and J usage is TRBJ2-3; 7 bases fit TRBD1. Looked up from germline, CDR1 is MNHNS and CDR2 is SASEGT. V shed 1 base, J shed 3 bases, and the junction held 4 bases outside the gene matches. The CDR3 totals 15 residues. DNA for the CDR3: TGTGCCAGCAGTGAAGAGGGGGCTGTAACAGATACGCAGTATTTT. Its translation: CASSEEGAVTDTQYF.

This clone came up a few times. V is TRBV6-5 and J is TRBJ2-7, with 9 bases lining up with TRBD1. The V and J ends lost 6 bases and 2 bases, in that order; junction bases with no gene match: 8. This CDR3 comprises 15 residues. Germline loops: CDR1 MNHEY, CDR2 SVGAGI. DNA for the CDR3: TGTGCCAGCAGCACACCGGGACAGGGAACCTACGAGCAGTACTTC. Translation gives CASSTPGQGTYEQYF.

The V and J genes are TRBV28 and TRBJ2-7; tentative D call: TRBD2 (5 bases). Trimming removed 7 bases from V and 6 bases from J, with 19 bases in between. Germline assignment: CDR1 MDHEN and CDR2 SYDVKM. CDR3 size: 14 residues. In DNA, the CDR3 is TGTGCCAGCACTGACGGAGGATTAGCCTGCGAGCAGTACTTC. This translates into CASTDGGLACEQYF.

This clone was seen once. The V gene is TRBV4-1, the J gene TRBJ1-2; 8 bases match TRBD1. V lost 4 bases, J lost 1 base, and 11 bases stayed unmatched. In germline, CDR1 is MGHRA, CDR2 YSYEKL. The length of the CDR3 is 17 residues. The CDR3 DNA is TGCGCCAGCAGCCCCAAAGGCGGACAGGGATATAACTATGGCTACACCTTC. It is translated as CASSPKGGQGYNYGYTF.

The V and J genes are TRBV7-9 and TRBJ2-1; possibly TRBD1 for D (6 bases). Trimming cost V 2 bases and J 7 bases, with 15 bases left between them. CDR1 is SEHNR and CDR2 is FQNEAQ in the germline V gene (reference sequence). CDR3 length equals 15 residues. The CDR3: CASSLRDTTSNEQFF. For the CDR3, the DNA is TGTGCCAGCAGCTTAAGGGACACAACGTCAAATGAGCAGTTCTTC.

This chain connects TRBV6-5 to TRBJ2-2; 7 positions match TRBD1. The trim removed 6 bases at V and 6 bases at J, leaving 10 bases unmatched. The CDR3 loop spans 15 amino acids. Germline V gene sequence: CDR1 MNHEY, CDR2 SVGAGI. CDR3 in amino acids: CASRIQGMVSGELFF. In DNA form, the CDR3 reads TGTGCCAGCAGAATACAGGGGATGGTCTCCGGGGAGCTGTTTTTT.

The CDR3 nucleotides read TGTGCCGCGCCTACTAAAACCGGGGAGCTGTTTTTT. Residues: CAAPTKTGELFF. The rearrangement links TRBV2 to TRBJ2-2; D unclear. Germline V gene data show CDR1 as SNHLY and CDR2 as FYNNEI. V dropped 11 bases and J dropped 5 bases, with 12 bases sitting between them. The CDR3 totals 12 residues.

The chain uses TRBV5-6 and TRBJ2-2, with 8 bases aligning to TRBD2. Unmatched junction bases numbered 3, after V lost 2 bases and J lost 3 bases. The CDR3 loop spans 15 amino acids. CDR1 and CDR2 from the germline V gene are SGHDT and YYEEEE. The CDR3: CASSFGREYTGELFF. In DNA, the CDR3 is TGTGCCAGCAGCTTCGGGAGGGAGTACACCGGGGAGCTGTTTTTT.

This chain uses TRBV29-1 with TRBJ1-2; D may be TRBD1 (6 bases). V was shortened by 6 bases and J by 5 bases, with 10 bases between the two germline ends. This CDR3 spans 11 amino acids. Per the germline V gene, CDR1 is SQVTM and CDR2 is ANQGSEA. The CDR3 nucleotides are TGCAGCGTCGGACAGATTTATGGCTACACCTTC. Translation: CSVGQIYGYTF. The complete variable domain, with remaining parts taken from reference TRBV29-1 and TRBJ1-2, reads SAVISQKPSRDICQRGTSLTIQCQVDSQVTMMFWYRQQPGQSLTLIATANQGSEATYESGFVIDKFPISRPNLTFSTLTVSNMSPEDSSIYLCSVGQIYGYTFGSGTRLTVV.

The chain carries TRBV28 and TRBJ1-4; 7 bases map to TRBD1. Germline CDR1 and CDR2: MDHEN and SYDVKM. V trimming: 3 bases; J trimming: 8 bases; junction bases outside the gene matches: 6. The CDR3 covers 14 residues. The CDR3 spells CASSFDRETEKLFF. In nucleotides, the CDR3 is TGTGCCAGCAGTTTCGACAGGGAGACAGAAAAACTGTTTTTT.

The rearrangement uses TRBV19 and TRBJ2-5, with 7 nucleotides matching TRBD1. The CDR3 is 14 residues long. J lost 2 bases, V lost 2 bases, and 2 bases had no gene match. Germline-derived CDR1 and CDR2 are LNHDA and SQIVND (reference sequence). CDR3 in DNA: TGTGCCAGTAGTATAACGGGACAGCAAGAGACCCAGTACTTC. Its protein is CASSITGQQETQYF.

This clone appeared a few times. In DNA form, the CDR3 reads TGTGCCTGGAGTGTACACAACAGGGCGGGTGACTACGAGCAGTACTTC. Protein product: CAWSVHNRAGDYEQYF. The genes are TRBV30 and TRBJ2-7; tentative D call: TRBD1 (6 bases). This CDR3 is 16 amino acids long. V was shortened by 0 bases and J by 3 bases, with 18 bases between the two germline ends. Germline V CDR1 and CDR2: GTSNPN, SVGIG (reference sequence).

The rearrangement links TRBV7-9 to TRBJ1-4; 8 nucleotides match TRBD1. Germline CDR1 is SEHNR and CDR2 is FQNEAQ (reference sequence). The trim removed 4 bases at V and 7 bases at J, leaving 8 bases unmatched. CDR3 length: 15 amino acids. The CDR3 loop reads CASSSGTGVTEKLFF. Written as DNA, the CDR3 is TGTGCCAGCAGCTCGGGGACAGGAGTGACTGAAAAACTGTTTTTT. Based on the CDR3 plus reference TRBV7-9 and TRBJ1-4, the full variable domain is DTGVSQNPRHKITKRGQNVTFRCDPISEHNRLYWYRQTLGQGPEFLTYFQNEAQLEKSRLLSDRFSAERPKGSFSTLEIQRTEQGDSAMYLCASSSGTGVTEKLFFGSGTQLSVL.

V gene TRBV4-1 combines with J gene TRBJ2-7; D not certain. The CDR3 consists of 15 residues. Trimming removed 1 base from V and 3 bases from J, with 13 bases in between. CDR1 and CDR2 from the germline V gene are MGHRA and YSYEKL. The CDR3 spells CASSQASSLGYEQYF. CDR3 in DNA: TGCGCCAGCAGCCAAGCATCTAGTCTTGGCTACGAGCAGTACTTC.

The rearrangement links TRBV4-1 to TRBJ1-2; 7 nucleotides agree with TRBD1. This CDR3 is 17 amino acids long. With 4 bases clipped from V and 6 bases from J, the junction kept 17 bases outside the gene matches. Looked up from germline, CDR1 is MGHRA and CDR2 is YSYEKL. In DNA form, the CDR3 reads TGCGCCAGCAGCCTGGAAACCTTGGGACAGTCTATCGATGGCTACACCTTC. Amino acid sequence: CASSLETLGQSIDGYTF.

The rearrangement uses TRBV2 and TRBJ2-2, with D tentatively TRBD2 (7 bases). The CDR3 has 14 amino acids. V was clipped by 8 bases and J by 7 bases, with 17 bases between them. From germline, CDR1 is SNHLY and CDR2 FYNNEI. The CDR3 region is CASGGGRVSGELFF. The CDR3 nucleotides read TGTGCCAGCGGCGGGGGCAGGGTCAGCGGGGAGCTGTTTTTT.

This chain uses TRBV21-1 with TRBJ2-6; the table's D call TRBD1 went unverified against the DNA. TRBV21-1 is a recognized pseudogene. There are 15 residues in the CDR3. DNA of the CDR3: TGTGCCAGCATCCAGGGGAACTCTGGGGCCAACGTCCTGACTTTC. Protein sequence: CASIQGNSGANVLTF.

The CDR3 sequence: CASSPRTGKKLFF. CDR3 DNA: TGTGCCAGCAGCCCCCGGACAGGGAAAAAACTGTTTTTT. The rearrangement links TRBV7-8 to TRBJ1-4, with TRBD1 matching 8 bases. CDR1 is SGHVS and CDR2 is FQNEAQ in the germline V gene. Losses at the gene ends were 5 bases for V and 9 bases for J; bases not matched to a gene: 5. CDR3 length: 13 residues.

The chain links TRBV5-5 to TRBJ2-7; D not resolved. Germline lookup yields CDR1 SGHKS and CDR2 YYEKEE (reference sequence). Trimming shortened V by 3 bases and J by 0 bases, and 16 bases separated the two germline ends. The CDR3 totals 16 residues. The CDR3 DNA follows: TGTGCCAGCAGCTACACGGCGAGGATGAGCTCCTACGAGCAGTACTTC. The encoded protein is CASSYTARMSSYEQYF.

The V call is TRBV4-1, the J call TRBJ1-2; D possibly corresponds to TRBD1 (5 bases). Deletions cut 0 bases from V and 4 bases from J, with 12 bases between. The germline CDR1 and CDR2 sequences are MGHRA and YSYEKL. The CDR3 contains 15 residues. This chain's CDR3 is CASSQERTQFYGYTF. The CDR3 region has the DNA TGCGCCAGCAGCCAAGAAAGGACACAATTCTATGGCTACACCTTC.

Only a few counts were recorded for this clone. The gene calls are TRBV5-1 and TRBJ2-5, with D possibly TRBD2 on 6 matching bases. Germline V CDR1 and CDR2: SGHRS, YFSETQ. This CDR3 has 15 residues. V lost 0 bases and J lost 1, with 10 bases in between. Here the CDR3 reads CASSLGGTFQETQYF. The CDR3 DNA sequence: TGCGCCAGCAGCTTGGGCGGGACCTTCCAAGAGACCCAGTACTTC.

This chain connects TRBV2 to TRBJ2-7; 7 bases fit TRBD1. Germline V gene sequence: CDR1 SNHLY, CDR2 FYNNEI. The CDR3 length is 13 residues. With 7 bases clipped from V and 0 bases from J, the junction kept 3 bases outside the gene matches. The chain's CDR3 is CASMGQNSYEQYF. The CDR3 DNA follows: TGTGCCAGCATGGGACAGAACTCCTACGAGCAGTACTTC. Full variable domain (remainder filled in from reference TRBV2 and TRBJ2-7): EPEVTQTPSHQVTQMGQEVILRCVPISNHLYFYWYRQILGQKVEFLVSFYNNEISEKSEIFDDQFSVERPDGSNFTLKIRSTKLEDSAMYFCASMGQNSYEQYFGPGTRLTVT.

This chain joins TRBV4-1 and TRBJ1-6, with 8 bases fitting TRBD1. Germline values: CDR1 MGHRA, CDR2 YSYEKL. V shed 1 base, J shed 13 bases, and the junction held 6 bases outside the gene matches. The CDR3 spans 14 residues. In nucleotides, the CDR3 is TGCGCCAGCAGCCAAGCTTCAGGGGGCTTTCCCCTCCACTTT. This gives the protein CASSQASGGFPLHF.